Below, 21 T cell receptor beta chains from the same sample are listed, as sequenced in a study of blood T cell repertoires in COVID-19. Only in-frame clones appear in the TCRdb table, and some are missing; sequencing was by immunoSEQ multiplex PCR. The data show under 250,000 clones, 70% to 90% seen once. Sequencing was done on a sample of peripheral blood. The receptors here all came from a man aged 45-65 years who had recovered from COVID-19.

The V and J genes are TRBV9 and TRBJ2-7, with D perhaps matching TRBD1 (5 bases). The CDR3 consists of 16 residues. V lost 0 bases, J lost 0 bases, and 13 bases lay in between. The germline gives CDR1 SGDLS, CDR2 YYNGEE. The DNA for the CDR3 is TGTGCCAGCAGCGTAGTCGGCAGGGTAAGCTCCTACGAGCAGTACTTC. Amino acid sequence: CASSVVGRVSSYEQYF.

This chain connects TRBV6-5 to TRBJ1-4, with D perhaps TRBD1 (5 bases). This CDR3 region has 15 residues. With 6 bases removed from V and 8 bases from J, the gap between germline ends came to 19 bases. Germline V lookup: CDR1 MNHEY, CDR2 SVGAGI. The CDR3 sequence: CASRAPGGFSEKLFF. CDR3 nucleotides: TGTGCCAGCAGGGCCCCGGGGGGGTTTTCCGAAAAACTGTTTTTT.

The chain has TRBV20-1 and TRBJ2-1; unclear D gene. The CDR3 spans 11 residues. Trimming stripped 6 bases from V and 8 bases from J, with 11 bases between. Germline values: CDR1 DFQATT, CDR2 SNEGSKA (reference sequence). CDR3 sequence: CSALSSYEQFF. Here the CDR3 DNA reads TGCAGTGCCCTTAGCAGCTATGAGCAGTTCTTC.

The rearrangement uses TRBV10-3 and TRBJ2-5, with D perhaps matching TRBD2 (6 bases). Between the trimmed V and J ends, which lost 6 bases and 0 bases, there was a span of 11 bases. The germline V gene encodes CDR1 ENHRY and CDR2 SYGVKD. CDR3 length: 14 residues. In DNA, the CDR3 is TGTGCCATCAGCGAGGGACTTTACCAAGAGACCCAGTACTTC. It translates to CAISEGLYQETQYF.

V usage is TRBV18 and J usage is TRBJ2-1; 11 bases fit TRBD2. J lost 8 bases, V lost 4 bases, and 7 bases had no gene match. The CDR3 consists of 15 residues. Germline assignment: CDR1 KGHSH and CDR2 LQKENI. The CDR3 DNA sequence: TGTGCCAGCTCACAAACTAGCGGGAGTAGCGATGAGCAGTTCTTC. It is translated as CASSQTSGSSDEQFF.

This clone was seen a handful of times. V is TRBV7-7 and J is TRBJ2-1; D is unresolved. This CDR3 region has 15 residues. V shed 5 bases and J shed 4 bases, with 15 bases lying between them. Germline V gene lookup returns CDR1 SSHAT and CDR2 FNYEAQ (reference sequence). CDR3 DNA sequence: TGTGCCAGCAGCCAAACTGGCGGTCCGTACAATGAGCAGTTCTTC. Amino acids: CASSQTGGPYNEQFF.

In this sample, this clone turned up a few times. The rearrangement links TRBV6-6 to TRBJ2-7; 10 nucleotides agree with TRBD2. This CDR3 is built from 14 residues. Per the germline V gene, CDR1 is MNHNY and CDR2 is SVGAGI (reference sequence). V trimming: 8 bases; J trimming: 7 bases; junction bases outside the gene matches: 11. CDR3 loop: CASGTSGAEGEQYF. The CDR3 coding sequence is TGTGCCAGCGGAACTAGCGGGGCCGAGGGGGAGCAGTACTTC.

V gene TRBV10-3 combines with J gene TRBJ1-5; D unresolved. In germline, CDR1 is ENHRY, CDR2 SYGVKD. Trimming stripped 0 bases from V and 3 bases from J, with 6 bases between. The CDR3 consists of 14 residues. The CDR3 DNA reads TGTGCCATCAGTGAGTCCGGGGACAATCAGCCCCAGCATTTT. It translates to CAISESGDNQPQHF.

This clone was seen many times. J is TRBJ2-7 and V is TRBV4-1; D perhaps matches TRBD1 (6 bases). Germline CDR1 is MGHRA and CDR2 is YSYEKL. The ends were cut back, 0 bases at V and 2 bases at J, with 11 bases in the middle. The CDR3 is made up of 15 amino acids. This CDR3 reads CASSQELGGTYEQYF. The DNA for the CDR3 is TGCGCCAGCAGCCAAGAGTTAGGGGGAACCTACGAGCAGTACTTC.

The rearrangement joins TRBV10-3 to TRBJ2-1; TRBD2 matches 7 bases. The germline gives CDR1 ENHRY, CDR2 SYGVKD. This CDR3 comprises 14 residues. J gave up 7 bases and V 6 bases, and 9 bases lay outside the gene matches. The CDR3 sequence: CAIRAGGSENEQFF. The CDR3 nucleotides read TGTGCCATCAGAGCCGGCGGGAGTGAGAATGAGCAGTTCTTC.

This chain links TRBV30 with TRBJ2-1; a weak D match, TRBD2 (6 bases). CDR1 and CDR2 (germline): GTSNPN, SVGIG (reference sequence). Trimming stripped 3 bases from V and 0 bases from J, with 15 bases between. The CDR3 sequence is 16 residues long. The CDR3 DNA sequence: TGTGCCTGGAGACCCCGGGACTTGAGCTCCTACAATGAGCAGTTCTTC. This codes for CAWRPRDLSSYNEQFF.

This clone was seen more than once but under ten times. The chain links TRBV5-1 to TRBJ1-4; 9 bases line up with TRBD1. Germline assignment: CDR1 SGHRS and CDR2 YFSETQ. V lost 6 bases to trimming and J lost 6 bases; unmatched junction nucleotides: 9. The CDR3 covers 15 residues. CDR3: CASKLTGGAYEKLFF. The CDR3 nucleotides are TGCGCCAGCAAGCTAACAGGGGGCGCGTATGAAAAACTGTTTTTT.

This clone showed up just a few times. V and J are TRBV9 and TRBJ2-7; weak D call: TRBD1 (6 bases). Per germline, CDR1 SGDLS and CDR2 YYNGEE. The CDR3 sequence is 13 residues long. V was cut by 7 bases and J by 2 bases, with 13 bases left in between. The CDR3 DNA reads as TGTGCCAGCGGTGGACAGACTACCTACGAGCAGTACTTC. It yields the protein CASGGQTTYEQYF.

V gene TRBV7-9 combines with J gene TRBJ2-1; 8 nucleotides align to TRBD2. With 4 bases clipped from V and 3 bases from J, the junction kept 8 bases outside the gene matches. Germline loops: CDR1 SEHNR, CDR2 FQNEAQ (reference sequence). The CDR3 sequence is 16 residues long. The CDR3 nucleotides are TGTGCCAGCAGCTCCCCAGACGCGGGAGGCTACAATGAGCAGTTCTTC. Its translation: CASSSPDAGGYNEQFF.

V is TRBV19 and J is TRBJ1-5; D is unclear. V was cut by 6 bases and J by 4 bases, with 16 bases left in between. Germline assignment: CDR1 LNHDA and CDR2 SQIVND (reference sequence). The CDR3 covers 15 residues. The DNA for the CDR3 is TGTGCCAGTAGCCGGTCCAGGCCACCGAATCAGCCCCAGCATTTT. Protein sequence: CASSRSRPPNQPQHF.

The chain links TRBV6-5 to TRBJ1-5; possible D gene TRBD1, 6 bases. CDR3 length equals 14 residues. The germline V and J ends were trimmed by 8 bases and 0 bases, with 11 bases remaining between them. Looked up from germline, CDR1 is MNHEY and CDR2 is SVGAGI. CDR3 sequence: CASHRGASNQPQHF. The CDR3, as DNA: TGTGCCAGCCACCGGGGGGCTAGCAATCAGCCCCAGCATTTT.

V and J are TRBV28 and TRBJ1-1; D not resolved. Per the germline V gene, CDR1 is MDHEN and CDR2 is SYDVKM. Deletions cut 7 bases from V and 9 bases from J, with 15 bases between. There are 12 residues in the CDR3. The CDR3: CASNRPPGKAFF. The CDR3 DNA reads as TGTGCCAGCAACCGTCCCCCGGGAAAAGCTTTCTTT.

The chain has TRBV6-2 or TRBV6-3 and TRBJ2-5; 13 bases line up with TRBD2. CDR3 size: 19 residues. Per germline, CDR1 MNHEY and CDR2 SVGEGT. After removal of 5 bases from V and 2 bases from J, the junction contained 14 bases not matched to a gene. CDR3 loop: CASSPESGLAGNMQETQYF. DNA of the CDR3: TGTGCCAGCAGTCCAGAATCGGGACTAGCGGGAAACATGCAAGAGACCCAGTACTTC.

This chain links TRBV27 with TRBJ2-1; 11 bases are shared with TRBD2. The CDR3 covers 14 residues. J lost 8 bases, V lost 5 bases, and 5 bases had no gene match. The germline V gene encodes CDR1 MNHEY and CDR2 SMNVEV (reference sequence). The CDR3 DNA reads as TGTGCCAGCAGTATAGCGGGAGGGCCGTATGAGCAGTTCTTC. Protein sequence: CASSIAGGPYEQFF.

The V and J genes are TRBV4-1 and TRBJ1-3; 7 nucleotides align to TRBD1. This CDR3 is built from 16 residues. Germline loops: CDR1 MGHRA, CDR2 YSYEKL. The V gene end was trimmed by 0 bases and the J gene end by 9 bases; junction bases not matched to a gene: 11. The CDR3 reads CASSQDVKTGKSTIYF. The CDR3 coding sequence is TGCGCCAGCAGCCAAGATGTTAAGACAGGGAAAAGCACCATATATTTT.

V is TRBV28 and J is TRBJ1-2, with a possible D match to TRBD1 (6 bases). This CDR3 has 15 residues. Deletions cut 2 bases from V and 7 bases from J, with 17 bases between. The V gene's germline CDR1 is MDHEN and CDR2 SYDVKM. As DNA, the CDR3 is TGTGCCAGCAGTTTAAATTGGGGGCAATCCCGTGGCTACACCTTC. It translates to CASSLNWGQSRGYTF.